These T cell receptor beta chains were read from a single sample in a study of graft-versus-host responses after intestinal transplantation. The assay was immunoSEQ multiplex PCR, and TCRdb's table has in-frame clones only and misses some. The top ten clones hold around 0.55% of a sample with more than 85,000 clones, just over 90% of them seen once. For these TCRs, the target antigens are not known. The sequencing used unstimulated CD8+ T cells sorted from spleen or lymph node cells, collected before intestinal transplant. The receptors stem from a human donor who received an intestinal transplant. The CDR3 runs from the conserved cysteine through the conserved F or W. D genes are given only for firm matches. Size values are once, few and many counts, or a class for expanded clones, and some rows have none.

clone_size d_call j_call v_call cdr3_aa cdr3_nt
NA TRBD2 TRBJ2-1 TRBV6-6 CASSPSGSGDEQFF TGTGCCAGCAGCCCTAGCGGTTCTGGCGATGAGCAGTTCTTC
NA TRBD2 TRBJ2-2 TRBV5-5 CASSLKLGLAENTGELFF TGTGCCAGCAGCTTGAAGTTGGGTCTAGCGGAGAACACCGGGGAGCTGTTTTTT
NA TRBD2 TRBJ2-5 TRBV7-9 CASSPGLAGVMNGAQYF TGTGCCAGCAGCCCGGGACTAGCGGGAGTTATGAATGGGGCCCAGTACTTC
NA TRBD2 TRBJ2-1 TRBV7-6 CASSPGTTSRNEQFF TGTGCCAGCAGCCCCGGGACTACGAGTCGGAATGAGCAGTTCTTC
NA NA TRBJ2-3 TRBV2 CASSEMDLTDTQYF TGTGCCAGCAGTGAAATGGACCTCACAGATACGCAGTATTTT
NA TRBD2 TRBJ2-3 TRBV6-5 CASSAGLAGTDTQYF TGTGCCAGCAGCGCGGGACTAGCGGGAACAGATACGCAGTATTTT
NA NA TRBJ1-2 TRBV27 CASSAGPRLYGYTF TGTGCCAGCAGTGCGGGACCTAGGCTCTATGGCTACACCTTC
NA TRBD2 TRBJ2-7 TRBV9 CASSVDFSGNLYEQYF TGTGCCAGCAGCGTAGATTTTAGCGGGAATCTATACGAGCAGTACTTC
NA TRBD1 TRBJ2-2 TRBV15 CATSRDLGRGLSGELFF TGTGCCACCAGCAGAGATTTGGGCAGGGGGCTCTCCGGGGAGCTGTTTTTT
NA NA TRBJ2-3 TRBV27 CATLRRVVGTDTQYF TGTGCCACACTCAGAAGAGTAGTTGGCACAGATACGCAGTATTTT
NA NA TRBJ2-7 TRBV4-1 CASSQEPRAHYEQYF TGCGCCAGCAGCCAAGAACCCAGGGCCCACTACGAGCAGTACTTC
NA NA TRBJ1-1 TRBV5-6 CASSPGDTEAFF TGTGCCAGCAGCCCGGGGGACACTGAAGCTTTCTTT
NA TRBD2 TRBJ2-1 TRBV7-9 CASRPLTSGGAYNEQFF TGTGCCAGCAGGCCTTTGACTAGCGGGGGAGCCTACAATGAGCAGTTCTTC
NA NA TRBJ2-7 TRBV4-1 CASSPRSLSYEQYF TGCGCCAGCAGCCCCCGGAGTTTATCCTACGAGCAGTACTTC
NA NA TRBJ2-3 TRBV28 CASSLEVQATDTQYF TGTGCCAGCAGTTTAGAGGTCCAGGCCACAGATACGCAGTATTTT
NA TRBD2 TRBJ2-1 TRBV7-2 CASSFPTSGSHNEQFF TGTGCCAGCAGCTTCCCGACTAGCGGGAGCCACAATGAGCAGTTCTTC
NA TRBD2 TRBJ2-7 TRBV10-3 CAISDLAGGSYEQYF TGTGCCATCAGTGACCTAGCGGGAGGGTCCTACGAGCAGTACTTC
NA TRBD1 TRBJ1-2 TRBV27 CASSLSTPGQSSYGYTF TGTGCCAGCAGTTTATCGACGCCGGGACAGTCTTCCTATGGCTACACCTTC
NA NA TRBJ1-4 TRBV19 CASSIFRGPREKLFF TGTGCCAGTAGTATCTTCAGGGGCCCTAGGGAAAAACTGTTTTTT
NA TRBD1 TRBJ2-7 TRBV27 CASSLRDRGHEQYF TGTGCCAGCAGTCTTCGGGACAGGGGCCACGAGCAGTACTTC
NA TRBD2 TRBJ2-7 TRBV7-6 CASSLAPSGGYEQYF TGTGCCAGCAGCTTAGCCCCTAGCGGGGGCTACGAGCAGTACTTC
NA NA TRBJ2-1 TRBV29-1 CSVSTDRDYYNEQFF TGCAGCGTTTCCACGGACAGGGACTACTACAATGAGCAGTTCTTC
NA TRBD2 TRBJ2-1 TRBV28 CASRLAGSNEQFF TGTGCCAGCAGGCTAGCGGGATCCAATGAGCAGTTCTTC
NA NA TRBJ1-2 TRBV6-5 CASSWSQNLDYGYTF TGTGCCAGCAGTTGGTCCCAGAACCTAGACTATGGCTACACCTTC
NA TRBD2 TRBJ2-1 TRBV30 CAWSARSGVYNEQFF TGTGCCTGGAGTGCACGCAGCGGGGTATACAATGAGCAGTTCTTC
NA TRBD2 TRBJ2-5 TRBV15 CATSRSGLAVSETQYF TGTGCCACCAGCAGAAGCGGACTAGCGGTTTCCGAGACCCAGTACTTC
NA NA TRBJ2-1 TRBV4-1 CASSPGTAYSEQFF TGCGCCAGCAGCCCCGGGACTGCTTACAGTGAGCAGTTCTTC
once NA TRBJ1-1 TRBV2 CASRVGGAEAFF TGTGCCAGCAGGGTAGGGGGAGCTGAAGCTTTCTTT
NA NA TRBJ2-3 TRBV29-1 CSVWNPGSTDTQYF TGCAGCGTTTGGAATCCTGGGAGCACAGATACGCAGTATTTT
NA NA TRBJ2-5 TRBV27 CASSPDSAPKQETQYF TGTGCCAGCAGCCCCGACAGTGCCCCGAAACAAGAGACCCAGTACTTC
NA TRBD2 TRBJ2-7 TRBV29-1 CSARAGGIHEQYF TGCAGCGCTCGAGCGGGAGGGATCCACGAGCAGTACTTC
NA TRBD1 TRBJ2-7 TRBV2 CASSDRMTGGYEQYF TGTGCCAGCAGTGATCGGATGACAGGGGGTTACGAGCAGTACTTC
NA TRBD2 TRBJ2-1 TRBV28 CASIKGWEGNEQFF TGTGCCAGCATAAAAGGGTGGGAGGGGAATGAGCAGTTCTTC
NA TRBD1 TRBJ1-5 TRBV28 CASGEQGADLNQPQHF TGTGCCAGCGGGGAACAGGGGGCGGACCTCAATCAGCCCCAGCATTTT
NA TRBD1 TRBJ1-1 TRBV27 CASRDRGRAFF TGTGCCAGCAGGGACAGGGGGCGAGCTTTCTTT
once NA TRBJ2-3 TRBV29-1 CSVIHATGSTSTDTQYF TGCAGCGTCATCCATGCGACAGGTTCAACTAGCACAGATACGCAGTATTTT
NA NA TRBJ2-7 TRBV27 CASGRGYEQYF TGTGCCAGCGGGAGGGGGTACGAGCAGTACTTC
NA NA TRBJ2-1 TRBV6-5 CASSYRDSGTEQFF TGTGCCAGCAGTTACCGGGACTCGGGCACTGAGCAGTTCTTC
NA TRBD2 TRBJ2-7 TRBV4-1 CASSQPGLEGYEQYF TGCGCCAGCAGCCAACCGGGACTAGAGGGCTACGAGCAGTACTTC
NA TRBD2 TRBJ2-5 TRBV11-2 CASSLLAGVDAFYF TGTGCCAGCAGCTTACTGGCGGGAGTAGACGCTTTTTACTTC
NA NA TRBJ2-2 TRBV7-6 CASGRSTGELFF TGTGCCAGCGGGAGGAGCACCGGGGAGCTGTTTTTT
NA NA TRBJ2-6 TRBV19 CASGSGANVLTF TGTGCCAGCGGCTCTGGGGCCAACGTCCTGACTTTC
NA NA TRBJ1-5 TRBV15 CATSRDRGLGQPQHF TGTGCCACCAGCAGAGATCGGGGCTTAGGGCAGCCCCAGCATTTT
NA NA TRBJ1-1 TRBV5-1 CASKGNTEAFF TGCGCCAGCAAGGGGAACACTGAAGCTTTCTTT
once NA TRBJ2-2 TRBV4-2 CASSQGGDTGELFF TGTGCCAGCAGCCAGGGGGGAGACACCGGGGAGCTGTTTTTT
once NA TRBJ2-4 TRBV25-1 CASSGSEDIQYF TGTGCCAGCAGTGGTAGCGAGGACATTCAGTACTTC